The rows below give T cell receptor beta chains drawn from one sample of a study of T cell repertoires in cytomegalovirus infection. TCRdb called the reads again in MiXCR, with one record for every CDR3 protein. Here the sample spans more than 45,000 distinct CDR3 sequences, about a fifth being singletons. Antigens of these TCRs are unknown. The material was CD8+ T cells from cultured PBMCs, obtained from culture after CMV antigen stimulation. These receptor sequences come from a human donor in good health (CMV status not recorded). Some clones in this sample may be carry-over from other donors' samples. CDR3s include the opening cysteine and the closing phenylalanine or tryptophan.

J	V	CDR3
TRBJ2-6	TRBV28	CASSGGALQGAPGANVLTF
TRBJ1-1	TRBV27	CASSYGQVTEAFF
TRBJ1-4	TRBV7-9	CASSSITRIIGEENEKLFF
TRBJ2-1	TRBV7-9	CASSPKAQGEKNEQFF
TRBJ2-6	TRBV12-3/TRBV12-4	CASSFYSYNYSGANVLTF
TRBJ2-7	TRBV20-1	CSARDFSGSQGEQYF
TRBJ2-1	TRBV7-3	CASSSTGSSYNEQFF
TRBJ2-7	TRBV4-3	CASSPAARGFDTYEQYF
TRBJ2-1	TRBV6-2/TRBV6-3	CASSYADNEQFF
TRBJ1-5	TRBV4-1	CASSPMQGNQPQHF
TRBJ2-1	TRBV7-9	CASSLYGDRPHNEQFF
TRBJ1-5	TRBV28	CASDIRGRQPQHF
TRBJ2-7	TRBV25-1	CASSEWDLTYEQYF
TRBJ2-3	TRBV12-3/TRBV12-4	CASSSRRDFNTDTQYF
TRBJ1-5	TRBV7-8	CASSWGQGEQPQHF
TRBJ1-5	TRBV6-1	CASSVPSAVSNQPQHF
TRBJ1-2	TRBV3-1	CASSQGGSARPTYGYTF